This record looks at one TCR beta chain sequence and its context. What it binds is not known. The data were taken from a study of CXCR3-negative and CXCR3-positive naive CD8 T cells. Study outcomes and limitations: Both naive subsets showed comparably high diversity, and memory CD8+ cells showed much lower diversity. For CXCR3-positive naive cells, TRB CDR3s were more hydrophobic than those of CXCR3-negative naive cells. Partial loss of CXCR3 expression followed cryopreservation; most assays used fresh PBMCs. Comparison of naive CXCR3-negative and CXCR3-positive cells revealed similar TRBV-TRBJ usage, while memory cells differed.

Naive CD8+ T cells showed CD45RO-CCR7+CD27+CD95-. cDNA libraries for TRB were generated by 5' RACE incorporating UMI labels. For each CDR3 protein, TCRdb gives one entry from its re-call of the 5' RACE reads, without DNA. Its table records some 130,000 distinct CDR3 sequences. CDR1 is SQVTM, CDR2 ANQGSEA, per germline. This CDR3 has 14 amino acids. The chain employs TRBV29-1 and TRBJ2-3; the TCRdb D gene call, TRBD2, has no DNA to confirm it. The receptor was derived from a human donor in good health. Some clones in this sample may be carry-over from other donors' samples. Sequencing was performed on naive CXCR3+ CD8+ T cells from blood. This sample's subset: CD45RO-CCR7+CD27+CD95- naive CD8+ T cells expressing CXCR3 (TNR3+). The CDR3 loop reads CSVAASGTTDTQYF.